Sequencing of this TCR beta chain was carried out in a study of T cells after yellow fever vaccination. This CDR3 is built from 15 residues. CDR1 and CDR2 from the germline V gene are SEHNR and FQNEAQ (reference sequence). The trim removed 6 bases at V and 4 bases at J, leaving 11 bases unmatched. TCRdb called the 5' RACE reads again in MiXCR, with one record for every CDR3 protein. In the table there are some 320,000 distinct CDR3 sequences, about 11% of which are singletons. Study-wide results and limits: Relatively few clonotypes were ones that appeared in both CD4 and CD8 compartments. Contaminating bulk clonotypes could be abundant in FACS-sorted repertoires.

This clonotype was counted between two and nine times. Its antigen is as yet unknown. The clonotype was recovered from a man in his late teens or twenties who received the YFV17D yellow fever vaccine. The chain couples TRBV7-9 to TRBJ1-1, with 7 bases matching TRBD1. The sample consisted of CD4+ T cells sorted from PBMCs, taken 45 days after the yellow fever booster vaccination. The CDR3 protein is CASRGKTGRITEAFF. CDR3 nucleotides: TGTGCCAGCAGGGGAAAGACAGGGAGGATCACTGAAGCTTTCTTT.